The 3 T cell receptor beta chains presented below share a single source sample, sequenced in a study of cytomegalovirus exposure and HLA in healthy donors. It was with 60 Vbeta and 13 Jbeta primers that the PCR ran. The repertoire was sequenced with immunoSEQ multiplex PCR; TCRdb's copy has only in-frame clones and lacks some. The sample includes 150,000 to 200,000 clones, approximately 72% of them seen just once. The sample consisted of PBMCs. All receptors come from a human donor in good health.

The CDR3: CASSVEGVAGMGAQYF. The CDR3 bases are TGTGCCAGCAGCGTAGAGGGGGTAGCGGGGATGGGGGCGCAGTATTTT. The gene calls are TRBV9 and TRBJ2-3; 8 nucleotides match TRBD2. The V gene's germline CDR1 is SGDLS and CDR2 YYNGEE. The J segment lost 10 bases and the V segment lost 0 bases, leaving 13 bases of the junction unmatched. The CDR3 contains 16 residues.

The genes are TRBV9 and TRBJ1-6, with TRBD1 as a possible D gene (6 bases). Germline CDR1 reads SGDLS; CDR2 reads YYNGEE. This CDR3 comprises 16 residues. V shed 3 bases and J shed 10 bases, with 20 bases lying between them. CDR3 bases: TGTGCCAGCAGCGAGGAACAGGGTACCTTTGAGTCACCCCTCCACTTT. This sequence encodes CASSEEQGTFESPLHF.

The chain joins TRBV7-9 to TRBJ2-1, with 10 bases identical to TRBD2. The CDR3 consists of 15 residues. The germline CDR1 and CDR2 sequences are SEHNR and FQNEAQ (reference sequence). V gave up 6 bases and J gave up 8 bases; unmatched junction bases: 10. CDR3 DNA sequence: TGTGCCAGCAGAAGCCCACTAGCGGGGAGTTATGAGCAGTTCTTC. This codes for CASRSPLAGSYEQFF.